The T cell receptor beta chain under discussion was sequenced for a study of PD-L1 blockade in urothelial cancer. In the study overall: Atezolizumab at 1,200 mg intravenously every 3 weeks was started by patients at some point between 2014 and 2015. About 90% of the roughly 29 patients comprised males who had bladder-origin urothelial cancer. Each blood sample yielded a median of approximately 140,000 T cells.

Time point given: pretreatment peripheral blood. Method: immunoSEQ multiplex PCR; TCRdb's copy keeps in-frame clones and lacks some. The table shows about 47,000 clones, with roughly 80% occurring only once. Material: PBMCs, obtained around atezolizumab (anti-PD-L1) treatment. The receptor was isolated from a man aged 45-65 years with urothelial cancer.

The CDR3 region has the DNA TGTGCCAGCAGCCAAGATCAGGGGAGCACAGATACGCAGTATTTT. Encoded protein: CASSQDQGSTDTQYF. The chain combines TRBV4-2 with TRBJ2-3; a weak D match, TRBD1 (6 bases). Germline values: CDR1 LGHNA, CDR2 YNFKEQ. The CDR3 loop spans 15 amino acids. Between the trimmed V and J ends, which lost 0 bases and 0 bases, there was a span of 7 bases.